This T cell receptor (beta chain) was observed in a study of CD8+ T cells in alopecia areata. About the study: Percentage of affected scalp area was the basis on which treated patients' severity was scored.

Study results and caveats: Among the top 100, expanded CD8+ clones, as well as scalp clonality, were significantly decreased by tofacitinib.

Germline V gene data show CDR1 as MDHEN and CDR2 as SYDVKM. There are 17 residues in the CDR3. With 4 bases clipped from V and 9 bases from J, the junction kept 16 bases outside the gene matches. As for this clone: Its target is unknown.

Extraction and reverse transcription of RNA yielded cDNA as the sequencing template. Some clones are missing from TCRdb's copy, which holds only in-frame ones; the method was immunoSEQ multiplex PCR. The data hold around 70,000 clones, with 25% to 30% observed a single time. Treatment defined: oral pan-JAK inhibitor, 5-10 mg twice daily. This TCR was sampled from a human donor with alopecia areata. The sequenced sample was CD8+ T cells sorted from blood, obtained at week 4, from a patient treated with tofacitinib. The rearrangement links TRBV28 to TRBJ2-1, with TRBD1 matching over 9 bases. CDR3 loop: CASSSHPRTGASGEQFF. For the CDR3, the DNA is TGTGCCAGCAGTTCCCACCCCCGGACAGGGGCCAGCGGTGAGCAGTTCTTC.